The clone carrying this T cell receptor beta chain was recorded once. This sample stems from a study of blood T cell repertoires in COVID-19. Per the original methods: Estimates of nucleated cell counts were drawn from the amplification of reference gene primers. Here immunoSEQ multiplex PCR was the method, and the copy in TCRdb shows in-frame clones only, minus some. The DNA gave D and trimming, while V, J and clone size come from that table. The data show about 230,000 clones, roughly four fifths seen once. This CDR3 comprises 13 residues. Trimming left V 4 bases short and J 4 bases short, with 10 bases between. Germline V gene lookup returns CDR1 LNHDA and CDR2 SQIVND (reference sequence).

The sequenced material came from peripheral blood. The rearrangement joins TRBV19 to TRBJ1-2; no clear D. The receptor was isolated from a woman aged 45-59 years with acute or convalescent COVID-19. The CDR3 loop reads CASSTTGGYGYTF. CDR3 DNA sequence: TGTGCCAGTAGTACGACGGGAGGCTATGGCTACACCTTC.